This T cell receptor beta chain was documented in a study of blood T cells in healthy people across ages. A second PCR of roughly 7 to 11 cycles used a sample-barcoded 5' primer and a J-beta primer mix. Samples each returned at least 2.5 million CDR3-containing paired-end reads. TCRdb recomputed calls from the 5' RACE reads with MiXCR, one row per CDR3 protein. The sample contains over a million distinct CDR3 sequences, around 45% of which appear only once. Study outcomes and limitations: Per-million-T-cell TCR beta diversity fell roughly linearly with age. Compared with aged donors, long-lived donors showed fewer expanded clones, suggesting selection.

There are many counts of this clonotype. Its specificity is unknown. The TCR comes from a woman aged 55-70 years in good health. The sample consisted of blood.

The DNA of the CDR3 is TGCAGTGCTAGCTCGATGTTAGCGGGAGTCCACAATGAGCAGTTCTTC. This encodes CSASSMLAGVHNEQFF. The J gene is TRBJ2-1, the V gene TRBV20-1, with 9 bases that match TRBD2. The CDR3 totals 16 residues. The V gene end was trimmed by 3 bases and the J gene end by 5 bases; junction bases not matched to a gene: 11. The germline CDR1 and CDR2 sequences are DFQATT and SNEGSKA (reference sequence).